A selection of T cell receptor beta chains follows, all from one sample in a study of shared clonotypes between healthy human individuals. The method was immunoSEQ multiplex PCR; TCRdb's version includes in-frame clones alone and lacks a portion of them. The table records about 1.1 million clones, around three quarters of them present only once. The sequenced sample consisted of memory CD4+ T cells from PBMCs. These receptors were collected from a man younger than 35 in good health. Some clones in this sample may be carry-over from other donors' samples. Both conserved end residues are part of each CDR3. Expanded clones get a size class; other rows say once, few or many, or leave the size out.

clone_size: NA
v_call: TRBV5-6
j_call: TRBJ1-4
cdr3_aa: CASSIGTRGGGKLFF

clone_size: few
v_call: TRBV5-6
j_call: TRBJ1-1
cdr3_aa: CASSFTGPLYEAFF

clone_size: NA
v_call: TRBV6-6
j_call: TRBJ2-6
cdr3_aa: CASTIPTAGANVLTF

clone_size: NA
v_call: TRBV10-1
j_call: TRBJ2-5
cdr3_aa: CASSEWKDGETQYF

clone_size: many
v_call: TRBV5-1
j_call: TRBJ2-2
cdr3_aa: CASSTQGSGELFF

clone_size: NA
v_call: TRBV4-2
j_call: TRBJ2-1
cdr3_aa: CASRQNTASSYNEQFF

clone_size: once
v_call: TRBV5-1
j_call: TRBJ2-5
cdr3_aa: CASSLGGLQETQYF

clone_size: NA
v_call: TRBV5-1
j_call: TRBJ2-1
cdr3_aa: CATKPQSSYNEQFF

clone_size: NA
v_call: TRBV9
j_call: TRBJ2-5
cdr3_aa: CASSVGALDGRETQYF

clone_size: NA
v_call: TRBV14
j_call: TRBJ2-7
cdr3_aa: CASSHLSEQYF

clone_size: NA
v_call: TRBV30
j_call: TRBJ1-1
cdr3_aa: CAWSVHGGRGEAFF

clone_size: NA
v_call: TRBV5-5
j_call: TRBJ2-2
cdr3_aa: CASSLERGADTGELFF